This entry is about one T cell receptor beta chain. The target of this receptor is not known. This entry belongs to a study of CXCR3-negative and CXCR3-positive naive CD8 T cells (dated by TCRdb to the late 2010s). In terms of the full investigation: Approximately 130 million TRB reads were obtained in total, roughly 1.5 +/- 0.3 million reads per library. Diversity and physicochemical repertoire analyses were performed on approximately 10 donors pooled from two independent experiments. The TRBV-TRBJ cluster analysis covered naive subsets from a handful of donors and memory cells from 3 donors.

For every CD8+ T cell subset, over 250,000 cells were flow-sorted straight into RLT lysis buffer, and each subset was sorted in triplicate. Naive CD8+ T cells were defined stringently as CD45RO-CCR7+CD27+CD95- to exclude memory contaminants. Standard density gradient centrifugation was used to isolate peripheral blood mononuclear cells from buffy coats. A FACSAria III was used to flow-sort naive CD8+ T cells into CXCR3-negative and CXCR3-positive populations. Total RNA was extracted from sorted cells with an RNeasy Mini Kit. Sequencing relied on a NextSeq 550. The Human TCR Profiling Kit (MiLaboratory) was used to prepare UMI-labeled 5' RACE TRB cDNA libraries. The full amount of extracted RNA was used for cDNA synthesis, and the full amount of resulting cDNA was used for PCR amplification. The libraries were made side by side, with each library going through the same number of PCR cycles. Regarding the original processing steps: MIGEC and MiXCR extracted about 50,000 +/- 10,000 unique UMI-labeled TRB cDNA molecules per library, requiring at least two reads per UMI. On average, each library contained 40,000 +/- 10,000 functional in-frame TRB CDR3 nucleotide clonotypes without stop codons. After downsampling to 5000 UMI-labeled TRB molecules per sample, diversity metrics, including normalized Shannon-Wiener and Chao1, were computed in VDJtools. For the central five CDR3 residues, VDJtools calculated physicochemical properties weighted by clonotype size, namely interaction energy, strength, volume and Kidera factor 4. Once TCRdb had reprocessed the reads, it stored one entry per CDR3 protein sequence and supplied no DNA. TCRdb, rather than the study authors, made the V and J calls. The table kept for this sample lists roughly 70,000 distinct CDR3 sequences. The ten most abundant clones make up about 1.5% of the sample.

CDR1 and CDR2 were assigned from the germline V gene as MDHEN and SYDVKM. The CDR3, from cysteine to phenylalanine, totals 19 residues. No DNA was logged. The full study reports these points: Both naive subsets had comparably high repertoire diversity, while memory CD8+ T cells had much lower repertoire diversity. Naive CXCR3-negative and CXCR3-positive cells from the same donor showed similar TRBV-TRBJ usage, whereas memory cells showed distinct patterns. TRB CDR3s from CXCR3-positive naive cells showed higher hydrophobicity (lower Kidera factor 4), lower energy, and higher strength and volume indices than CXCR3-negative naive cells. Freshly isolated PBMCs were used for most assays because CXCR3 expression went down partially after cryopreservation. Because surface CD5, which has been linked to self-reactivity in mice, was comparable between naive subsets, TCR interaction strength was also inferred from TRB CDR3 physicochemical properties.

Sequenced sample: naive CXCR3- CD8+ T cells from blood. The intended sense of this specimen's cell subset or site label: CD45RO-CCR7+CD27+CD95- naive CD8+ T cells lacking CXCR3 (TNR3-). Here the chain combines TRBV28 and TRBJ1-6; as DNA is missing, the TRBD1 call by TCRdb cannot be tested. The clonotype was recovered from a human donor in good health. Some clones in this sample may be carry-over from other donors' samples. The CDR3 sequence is CASSLGIPGLSSYNSPLHF.